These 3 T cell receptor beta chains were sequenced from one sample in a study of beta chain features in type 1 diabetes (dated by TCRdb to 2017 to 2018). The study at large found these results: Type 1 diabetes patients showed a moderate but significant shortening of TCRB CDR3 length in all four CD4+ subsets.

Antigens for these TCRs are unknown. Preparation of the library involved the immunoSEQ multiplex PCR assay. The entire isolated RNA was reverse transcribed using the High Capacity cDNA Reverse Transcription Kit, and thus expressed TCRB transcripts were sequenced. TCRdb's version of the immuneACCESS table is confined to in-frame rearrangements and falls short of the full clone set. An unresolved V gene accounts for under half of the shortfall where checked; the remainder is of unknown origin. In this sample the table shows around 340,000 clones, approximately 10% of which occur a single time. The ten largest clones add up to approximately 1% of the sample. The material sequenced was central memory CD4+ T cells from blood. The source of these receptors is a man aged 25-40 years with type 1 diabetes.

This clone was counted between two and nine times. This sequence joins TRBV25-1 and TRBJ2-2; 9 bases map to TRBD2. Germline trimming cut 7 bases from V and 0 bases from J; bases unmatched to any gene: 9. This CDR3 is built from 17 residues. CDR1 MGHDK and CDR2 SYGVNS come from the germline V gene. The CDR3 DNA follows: TGTGCCAGCAACGGTATAGCGGGGGCGTCGAACACCGGGGAGCTGTTTTTT. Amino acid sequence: CASNGIAGASNTGELFF.

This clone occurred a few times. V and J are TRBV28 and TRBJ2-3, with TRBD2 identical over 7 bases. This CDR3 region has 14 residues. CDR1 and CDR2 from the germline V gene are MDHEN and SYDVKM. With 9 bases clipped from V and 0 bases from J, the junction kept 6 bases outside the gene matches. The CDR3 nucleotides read TGTGCCAGTACGGGACTAAAAAGCACAGATACGCAGTATTTT. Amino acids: CASTGLKSTDTQYF.

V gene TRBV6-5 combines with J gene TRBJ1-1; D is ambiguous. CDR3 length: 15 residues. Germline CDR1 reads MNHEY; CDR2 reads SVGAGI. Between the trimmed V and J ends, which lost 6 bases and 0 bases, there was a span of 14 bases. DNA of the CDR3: TGTGCCAGCAGACTATGGGAGGGAATGAACACTGAAGCTTTCTTT. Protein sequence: CASRLWEGMNTEAFF.